Below, 5 T cell receptor beta chains from the same sample are listed, as sequenced in a study of blood T cell repertoires in COVID-19. TCRdb's copy holds only in-frame clones and misses some; the assay was immunoSEQ multiplex PCR. The sample has 70,000 to 100,000 clones, roughly 80% seen once; the top ten hold less than 20%. Sequencing was carried out using peripheral blood. The origin of the receptors is an elderly woman with acute or convalescent COVID-19.

The chain links TRBV11-2 to TRBJ1-1, with D unclear. The V gene lost 3 bases and the J gene lost 3 bases, with 11 bases spanning the gap. The germline V gene has CDR1 SGHAT and CDR2 FQNNGV. The CDR3 runs 14 residues. The CDR3 protein is CASSFGELYTEAFF. The CDR3 nucleotides are TGTGCCAGCAGCTTCGGTGAGCTCTACACTGAAGCTTTCTTT. The whole variable domain, filled in from reference TRBV11-2 and TRBJ1-1, reads EAGVAQSPRYKIIEKRQSVAFWCNPISGHATLYWYQQILGQGPKLLIQFQNNGVVDDSQLPKDRFSAERLKGVDSTLKIQPAKLEDSAVYLCASSFGELYTEAFFGQGTRLTVV.

This clone was detected a few times. J is TRBJ1-1 and V is TRBV9; D is uncertain. V lost 2 bases to trimming and J lost 2 bases, with 4 bases between them. CDR1 and CDR2 (germline): SGDLS, YYNGEE. The CDR3 loop spans 12 amino acids. CDR3 bases: TGTGCCAGCAGCGTTCAAAACACTGAAGCTTTCTTT. It translates to CASSVQNTEAFF.

Concerning this clone: Other DNA sequences in this specimen translate into the identical CDR3. The V gene is TRBV12-3 or TRBV12-4, the J gene TRBJ1-5; D not resolved. Trimming removed 3 bases at V and 6 bases at J, with 6 bases between. The CDR3 consists of 12 residues. The CDR3, as DNA: TGTGCCAGCAGTTTTTCGGGTCAGCCCCAGCATTTT. It translates to CASSFSGQPQHF.

This rearrangement joins TRBV18 to TRBJ2-6; D is unresolved. CDR3 length: 14 amino acids. The V gene lost 6 bases and the J gene lost 0 bases, with 6 bases spanning the gap. Germline CDR1 and CDR2: KGHSH and LQKENI. CDR3 sequence (DNA): TGTGCCAGCTCCCCCAGCTCTGGGGCCAACGTCCTGACTTTC. Amino acid sequence: CASSPSSGANVLTF. Based on the CDR3 plus reference TRBV18 and TRBJ2-6, the full variable domain is NAGVMQNPRHLVRRRGQEARLRCSPMKGHSHVYWYRQLPEEGLKFMVYLQKENIIDESGMPKERFSAEFPKEGPSILRIQQVVRGDSAAYFCASSPSSGANVLTFGAGSRLTVL.

This chain joins TRBV5-8 and TRBJ2-4; the match to TRBD1 covers 7 bases. V shed 4 bases, J shed 4 bases, and the junction held 8 bases outside the gene matches. Germline CDR1 reads SGHTS; CDR2 reads YDEGEE. The CDR3 runs 15 residues. CDR3 DNA: TGTGCCAGCAGCCCCCGCACGGGACAGAAAAACATTCAGTACTTC. Amino acid sequence: CASSPRTGQKNIQYF.